Following are 21 T cell receptor beta chains from one sample sequenced in a study of blood T cells in healthy people across ages. A second about 7 to 12 cycle PCR used barcoded and J-beta primers. TCRdb processed the 5' RACE reads anew with MiXCR; each CDR3 protein has one entry. The sample gives about 930,000 distinct CDR3 sequences, about 28% of which show up once; 9.5% to 13% is in the top ten. These sequences were also reported in another study, on T cells of mothers and their children.

What was sequenced was blood. The receptors originated from a woman aged 40-49 years in good health.

The genes are TRBV7-9 and TRBJ1-4; 8 nucleotides align to TRBD1. Trimming removed 3 bases from V and 5 bases from J; junction bases left unmatched: 8. The CDR3 loop spans 16 amino acids. Germline CDR1 and CDR2: SEHNR and FQNEAQ (reference sequence). DNA for the CDR3: TGTGCCAGCAGCTTCAGACAGGGGAGTCAAAATGAAAAACTGTTTTTT. Its translation is CASSFRQGSQNEKLFF.

CDR3 in DNA: TGCGCCAAGACTTTGGGACAGGGGGCGGGTGAAGCTTTCTTT. This translates into CAKTLGQGAGEAFF. The V call is TRBV5-1, the J call TRBJ1-1; 12 nucleotides align to TRBD1. Trimming at V came to 9 bases and at J to 7 bases, leaving 10 bases not matched to a gene. From germline, CDR1 is SGHRS and CDR2 YFSETQ. This CDR3 spans 14 amino acids.

Note on this clonotype: The junction and the germline gene differ at one end; a read error may be behind it. The chain links TRBV6-1 to TRBJ1-4, with a tentative D call TRBD1 (5 bases). Germline CDR1 reads MNHNS; CDR2 reads SASEGT. This CDR3 has 13 residues. Written as DNA, the CDR3 is TGTGCCAGCAATCCGGCAGGGAATGAAAAACGGTTTTTT. Amino acid sequence: CASNPAGNEKRFF.

Points on this clonotype: Germline and junction disagree at one end, which may indicate a read error. The genes are TRBV12-3 or TRBV12-4 and TRBJ2-5; perhaps TRBD1 as D (6 bases). This CDR3 comprises 13 residues. The CDR3 DNA follows: TGTGCCGGCAGTCGGACAGTCCAAGAGACCCAGTACTTC. It yields the protein CAGSRTVQETQYF.

This clonotype was counted many times. The V call is TRBV3-1, the J call TRBJ1-2; D might be TRBD1 (6 bases). Between the trimmed V and J ends, which lost 4 bases and 0 bases, there was a span of 12 bases. CDR1 and CDR2 (germline): LGHDT, YNNKEL (reference sequence). The CDR3 has 15 residues. CDR3 protein: CASSLGTKPNYGYTF. In DNA, the CDR3 is TGTGCCAGCAGCCTTGGGACAAAGCCTAACTATGGCTACACCTTC.

This sequence joins TRBV28 and TRBJ2-2; 10 nucleotides line up with TRBD1. Germline V gene sequence: CDR1 MDHEN, CDR2 SYDVKM. The CDR3 length is 16 residues. V lost 6 bases, J lost 6 bases, and 10 bases stayed unmatched. The CDR3: CASSAPGQGLSGELFF. CDR3 sequence (DNA): TGTGCCAGCAGCGCCCCGGGACAGGGGCTTTCCGGGGAGCTGTTTTTT.

The chain couples TRBV12-5 to TRBJ2-1; 9 bases fit TRBD1. CDR3 length: 19 residues. V was pared by 3 bases and J by 4 bases, with 16 bases of the junction left unmatched. Germline assignment: CDR1 LGHNT and CDR2 FRNRAP. The CDR3 DNA reads as TGTGCTAGTGGTTTTTCTAACCTTCCGGGACAGGGCGTGTACAATGAGCAGTTCTTC. This gives the protein CASGFSNLPGQGVYNEQFF.

This clonotype came up a few times. The chain combines TRBV6-4 with TRBJ2-2, with D uncertain. CDR3 size: 16 residues. The ends were cut back, 4 bases at V and 0 bases at J, with 12 bases in the middle. Per germline, CDR1 MRHNA and CDR2 SNTAGT. CDR3 residues: CASSASFIPNTGELFF. CDR3 sequence (DNA): TGTGCCAGCAGTGCCTCTTTTATCCCGAACACCGGGGAGCTGTTTTTT.

This clonotype was found many times. The CDR3: CASSLAGPGLGYEQYF. The CDR3, as DNA: TGTGCCAGCAGTTTAGCGGGGCCCGGTTTGGGCTACGAGCAGTACTTC. The chain joins TRBV12-3 or TRBV12-4 to TRBJ2-7; possibly TRBD1 for D (5 bases). This CDR3 region has 16 residues. V lost 0 bases to trimming and J lost 3 bases, with 15 bases between them.

Here the CDR3 reads CASSLGRGQGAGETQYF. The CDR3 nucleotides read TGTGCCAGCAGCTTAGGCCGTGGGCAGGGGGCCGGGGAGACCCAGTACTTC. This sequence joins TRBV7-9 and TRBJ2-5; 8 nucleotides match TRBD1. The CDR3 is 17 amino acids. The junction had 12 bases not matched to a gene; V was cut back by 1 base and J by 5 bases. From germline, CDR1 is SEHNR and CDR2 FQNEAQ (reference sequence).

The chain couples TRBV3-1 to TRBJ1-1, with unresolved D. Germline lookup yields CDR1 LGHDT and CDR2 YNNKEL (reference sequence). V was clipped by 0 bases and J by 1 base, with 6 bases between them. There are 14 residues in the CDR3. This CDR3 is CASSQEIRNTEAFF. The DNA for the CDR3 is TGTGCCAGCAGCCAAGAGATAAGGAACACTGAAGCTTTCTTT.

This clonotype occurred a few times. The CDR3 region has the DNA TGTGCCAGCAGTGAGGGAACTAACAATGAGCAGTTCTTC. Protein product: CASSEGTNNEQFF. The chain has TRBV27 and TRBJ2-1; TRBD2 might be the D (5 bases). V was trimmed by 5 bases and J by 5 bases, leaving 10 bases between them. The CDR3 runs 13 residues. Germline CDR1 is MNHEY and CDR2 is SMNVEV (reference sequence).

This clonotype was recorded a few times. DNA for the CDR3: TGTGCCACCGGCAACGGACGGGGGAACACTGAAGCTTTCTTT. Its protein is CATGNGRGNTEAFF. V and J are TRBV10-3 and TRBJ1-1, with no clear D. The CDR3 runs 14 residues. V gave up 10 bases and J gave up 1 base, with 16 bases separating them. Per the germline V gene, CDR1 is ENHRY and CDR2 is SYGVKD.

This clonotype was detected ten times or more. The chain carries TRBV20-1 and TRBJ1-5; TRBD1 matches at 9 bases. After removal of 6 bases from V and 3 bases from J, the junction contained 3 bases not matched to a gene. The germline V gene encodes CDR1 DFQATT and CDR2 SNEGSKA (reference sequence). The CDR3 extends over 13 amino acids. The CDR3 loop is CSARTGVNQPQHF. CDR3 coding DNA: TGCAGTGCCCGGACAGGGGTCAATCAGCCCCAGCATTTT.

The chain carries TRBV20-1 and TRBJ1-5; D unresolved. The germline gives CDR1 DFQATT, CDR2 SNEGSKA (reference sequence). The CDR3 extends over 17 amino acids. V lost 0 bases to trimming and J lost 0 bases, with 15 bases between them. This chain's CDR3 is CSARDRRARYSNQPQHF. The CDR3 bases are TGCAGTGCTAGAGATCGGAGGGCACGTTATAGCAATCAGCCCCAGCATTTT.

The gene calls are TRBV27 and TRBJ1-4; D perhaps matches TRBD1 (5 bases). V lost 2 bases and J 2 bases, leaving 9 bases between the germline ends. Germline CDR1 is MNHEY and CDR2 is SMNVEV (reference sequence). The CDR3 is 15 residues long. For the CDR3, the DNA is TGTGCCAGCAGTTTACGGGGGACCACTAATGAAAAACTGTTTTTT. It translates to CASSLRGTTNEKLFF.

The chain carries TRBV20-1 and TRBJ2-3; the D gene could be TRBD1 or TRBD2 (5 bases each). V shed 8 bases and J shed 0 bases, with 15 bases lying between them. Germline lookup yields CDR1 DFQATT and CDR2 SNEGSKA (reference sequence). The CDR3 loop spans 14 amino acids. CDR3 in DNA: TGCAGTCCATGGGGGACCCTTAGCACAGATACGCAGTATTTT. Translation gives CSPWGTLSTDTQYF.

This clonotype came up a few times. This chain uses TRBV12-3 or TRBV12-4 with TRBJ2-7, with D uncertain. Trimming removed 0 bases at V and 6 bases at J, with 9 bases between. The CDR3 length is 13 residues. CDR3: CASSLAGRTEQYF. The CDR3 coding sequence is TGTGCCAGCAGTTTAGCCGGACGGACCGAGCAGTACTTC.

The chain is built from TRBV27 and TRBJ1-1; a possible D gene is TRBD1 (5 bases). V was pared by 5 bases and J by 5 bases, with 15 bases between. Germline assignment: CDR1 MNHEY and CDR2 SMNVEV (reference sequence). CDR3 length equals 14 residues. The CDR3 spells CASSLLRGGTEAFF. CDR3 DNA sequence: TGTGCCAGCAGTCTTCTACGGGGGGGGACTGAAGCTTTCTTT.

The J gene is TRBJ1-2, the V gene TRBV6-2 or TRBV6-3; D remains ambiguous. Germline V gene data show CDR1 as MNHEY and CDR2 as SVGEGT. The CDR3 length is 14 residues. V lost 6 bases, J lost 8 bases, and 19 bases lay in between. CDR3 DNA sequence: TGTGCCAGCAGCCCCAGAAAGGAAAGAGGCGGCTACACCTTC. Translating gives CASSPRKERGGYTF.

As to this clonotype: Since a much larger clone is just one base distant, this may be a read error. The chain recombines TRBV7-2 with TRBJ2-1; D may match TRBD1 or TRBD2 (5 bases each). The CDR3 extends over 16 amino acids. CDR1 is SGHTA and CDR2 is FQGNSA in the germline V gene. Deletions cut 1 base from V and 13 bases from J, with 23 bases between. The CDR3, as DNA: TGTGCCAGCAGCTTAGTTGGGGGTTGGAGAGGGGAGACCCAGTTCTTC. Translating it yields CASSLVGGWRGETQFF.